This T cell receptor (beta chain) derives from a study of response to subunit inactivated influenza vaccine. Study findings and constraints: Each seasonal influenza vaccination recruits few new T cells, the authors suggested.

This clonotype was counted ten times or more. Its antigen is unknown. TCRdb redid the calling of the RT-PCR reads with MiXCR, one entry per CDR3 protein. Here the sample spans about 620,000 distinct CDR3 sequences, around 10% being singletons. The CDR3 has 16 amino acids. This same sample was also taken into another study, of T cells expressing NK-cell markers. From that paper: Synthesis of TCR beta cDNA relied on 5'RACE template switching carrying UMIs. According to the study, TCR beta repertoires originated from sorted CD3+CD56+NKG2C+, CD3+CD56+NKG2C- and CD3+CD56-NKG2C+ T cells. One of eight sequenced donors was HCMV-seronegative; the other seven were seropositive. The sorts in several experiments were restricted to alpha-beta TCR T cells by an anti-gamma-delta TCR antibody.

This TCR was recovered from a man aged 45-60 years who received an inactivated influenza vaccine. The chain couples TRBV21-1 to TRBJ1-5; TRBD1, as called in the table, went unchecked against the DNA. TRBV21-1 is classified as a pseudogene. The source was PBMCs from blood, collected on the day of vaccination. CDR3 nucleotide sequence: TGTGCCAGCAGCAACCATCGTGGGACAGGGTATCAGCCCCAGCATTTT. This translates into CASSNHRGTGYQPQHF.